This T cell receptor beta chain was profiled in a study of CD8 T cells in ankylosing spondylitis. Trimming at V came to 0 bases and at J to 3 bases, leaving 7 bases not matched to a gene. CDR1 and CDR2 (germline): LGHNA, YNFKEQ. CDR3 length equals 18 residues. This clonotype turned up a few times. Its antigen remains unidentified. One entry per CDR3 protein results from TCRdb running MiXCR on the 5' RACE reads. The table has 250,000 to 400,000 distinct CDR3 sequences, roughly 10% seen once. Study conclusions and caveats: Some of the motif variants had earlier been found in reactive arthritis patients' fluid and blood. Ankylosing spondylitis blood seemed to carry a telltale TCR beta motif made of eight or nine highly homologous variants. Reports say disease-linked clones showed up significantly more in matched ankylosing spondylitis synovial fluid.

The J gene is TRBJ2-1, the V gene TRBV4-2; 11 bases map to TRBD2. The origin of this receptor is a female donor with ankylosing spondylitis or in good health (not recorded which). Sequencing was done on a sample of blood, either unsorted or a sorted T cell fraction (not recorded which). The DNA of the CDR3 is TGTGCCAGCAGCCAAGATGATCGCGGGACTAGCGGCTACAATGAGCAGTTCTTC. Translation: CASSQDDRGTSGYNEQFF.